This T cell receptor beta chain was sequenced for a study of blood T cell repertoires in COVID-19. Study in general: Specimens from acute and convalescent COVID-19 originated in the United States, Italy and Spain. T cells, B-cell-depleted T cells, or PBMCs provided the cDNA or gDNA that served as material.

The germline V gene encodes CDR1 DFQATT and CDR2 SNEGSKA (reference sequence). Trimming removed 3 bases from V and 4 bases from J, with 7 bases in between. The CDR3 contains 12 residues. As processed by the authors: The assay estimated nucleated cells by amplifying reference gene primers. Libraries were prepared by immunoSEQ multiplex PCR; TCRdb keeps only in-frame clonotypes and omits some of them. The V and J calls and clone size are taken from that table; D and trimming were inferred from the DNA. The data show about 180,000 clones, 80% to 90% seen once. The chain employs TRBV20-1 and TRBJ1-5; D gene uncertain. The TCR sequence derives from a man between 65 and 85 years old with active or convalescent COVID-19. Sequencing was done on a sample of peripheral blood. The CDR3 here is CSASSANQPQHF. The CDR3 DNA sequence: TGCAGTGCTAGTTCTGCGAATCAGCCCCAGCATTTT.